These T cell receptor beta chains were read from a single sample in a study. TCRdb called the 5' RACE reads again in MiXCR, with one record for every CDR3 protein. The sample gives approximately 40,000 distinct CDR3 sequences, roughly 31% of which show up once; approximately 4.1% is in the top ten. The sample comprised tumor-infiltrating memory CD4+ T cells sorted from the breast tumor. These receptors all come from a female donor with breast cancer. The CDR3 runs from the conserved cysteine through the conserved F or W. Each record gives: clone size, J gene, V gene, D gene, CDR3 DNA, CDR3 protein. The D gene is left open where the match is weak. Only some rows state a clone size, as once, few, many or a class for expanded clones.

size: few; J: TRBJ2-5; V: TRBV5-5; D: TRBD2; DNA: TGTGCCAGCTCCCAGGGACTAGCGGAAGAGACCCAGTACTTC; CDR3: CASSQGLAEETQYF
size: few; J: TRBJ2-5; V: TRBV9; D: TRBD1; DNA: TGTGCCAGCAGCCCTGACAGGGGGCATGAGACCCAGTACTTC; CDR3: CASSPDRGHETQYF
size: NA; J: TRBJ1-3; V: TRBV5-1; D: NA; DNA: TGCGCCAGCAGCCGTGAGACAGCCGCTCTAGGAAACACCATATATTTT; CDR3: CASSRETAALGNTIYF
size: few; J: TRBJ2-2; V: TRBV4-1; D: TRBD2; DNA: TGCGCCAGCAGCCAACAGAACCTTGTAGCGGGAGGGGAGCTGTTTTTT; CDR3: CASSQQNLVAGGELFF
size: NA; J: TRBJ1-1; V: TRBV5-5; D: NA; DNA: TGTGCCAGCAGCTTGGATCCCTCGGACAAGTATGAAGCTTTCTTT; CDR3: CASSLDPSDKYEAFF
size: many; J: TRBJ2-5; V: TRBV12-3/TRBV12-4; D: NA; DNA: TGTGCCAGCAGTTGGGGGTTAATGGAGACCCAGTACTTC; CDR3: CASSWGLMETQYF
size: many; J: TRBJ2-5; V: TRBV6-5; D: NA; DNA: TGTGCCAGCAGTTACAGGGGCCTAGATGAGACCCAGTACTTC; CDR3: CASSYRGLDETQYF
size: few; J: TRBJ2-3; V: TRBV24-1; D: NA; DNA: TGTGCCACCTCCAGGGGCACAGATACGCAGTATTTT; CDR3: CATSRGTDTQYF
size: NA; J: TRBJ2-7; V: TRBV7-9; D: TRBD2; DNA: TGTGCCAGCAGCTCATCTAGCGGGAGGCTTTCCTACGAGCAGTACTTC; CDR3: CASSSSSGRLSYEQYF
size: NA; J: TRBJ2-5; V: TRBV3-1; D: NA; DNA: TGTGCCAGCAGCCAAGCGCAGGGGACGGAGACCCAGTACTTC; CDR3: CASSQAQGTETQYF
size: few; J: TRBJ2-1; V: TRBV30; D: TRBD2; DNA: TGTGCCTGCTTAGCGGGAGCTTTGGGCGAGCAGTTCTTC; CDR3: CACLAGALGEQFF
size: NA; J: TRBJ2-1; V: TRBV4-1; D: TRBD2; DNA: TGCGCCAGCAGCCGAGTAGCGGGGAGCTCCTACAATGAGCAGTTCTTC; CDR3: CASSRVAGSSYNEQFF
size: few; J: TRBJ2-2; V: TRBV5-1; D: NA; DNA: TGCGCCAGCAGCTTGGGGTCAGGGATTACCGGGGAGCTGTTTTTT; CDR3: CASSLGSGITGELFF
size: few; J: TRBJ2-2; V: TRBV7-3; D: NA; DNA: TGTGCCAGCAGCTTTGGACTATTCACCGGGGAGCTGTTTTTT; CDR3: CASSFGLFTGELFF
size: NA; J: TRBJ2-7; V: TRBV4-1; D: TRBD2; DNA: TGCGCCAGCAGCCAGCCCGGGCTAGCGGGTATTTACGAGCAGTACTTC; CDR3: CASSQPGLAGIYEQYF
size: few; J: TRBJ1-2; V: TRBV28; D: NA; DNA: TGTGCCAGCAGTTCCCCCGACACCTTCTATGGCTACACCTTC; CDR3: CASSSPDTFYGYTF
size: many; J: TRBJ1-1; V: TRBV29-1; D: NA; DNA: TGCAGCGTGGGGGTTAGGAATGAAGCTTTCTTT; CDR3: CSVGVRNEAFF
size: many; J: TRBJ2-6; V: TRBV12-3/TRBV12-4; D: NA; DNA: TGTGCCAGCAGGGGCCGCCTCTCTGGGGCCAACGTCCTGACTTTC; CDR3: CASRGRLSGANVLTF
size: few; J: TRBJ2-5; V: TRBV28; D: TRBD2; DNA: TGTGCCAGCAGTTTGGGTAGCGGGACGAAAGAGACCCAGTACTTC; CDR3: CASSLGSGTKETQYF
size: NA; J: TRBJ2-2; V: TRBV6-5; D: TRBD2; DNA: TGTGCCAGCAGTTACGGATCTAGCGGGGCCACCGGGGAGCTGTTTTTT; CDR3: CASSYGSSGATGELFF